The rows below give T cell receptor beta chains drawn from one sample of a study of OX40 agonist ivuxolimab in advanced cancers. The protocol was immunoSEQ multiplex PCR, while the TCRdb copy is restricted to in-frame clones and leaves out a portion. The sample contains approximately 44,000 clones, under 90% of which appear only once. The specimen was CD4+ or CD8+ T cells sorted from blood, collected in a trial of the OX40 agonist ivuxolimab. These receptors all stem from an adult with an advanced solid tumor such as melanoma, head and neck, liver or kidney cancer. Both conserved end residues are part of each CDR3. The order of the fields is D gene, V gene, J gene, clone size, CDR3 DNA, CDR3 protein. The D gene is left open where the match is weak. Not every row has a clone size; where given, it reads once, few, many or a size class.

>NA|TRBV5-1|TRBJ2-7|NA
TGCGCCAGCAGCTTGGAAGGGGCCTACGAGCAGTACTTC
CASSLEGAYEQYF
>NA|TRBV2|TRBJ2-5|NA
TGTGCCAGCAAATATTATCAAGAGACCCAGTACTTC
CASKYYQETQYF
>TRBD1|TRBV6-6|TRBJ2-7|NA
TGTGCCAGCAGTTCCGGACAGGGATCCTACGAGCAGTACTTC
CASSSGQGSYEQYF
>NA|TRBV5-1|TRBJ1-2|NA
TGCGCCAGCAGCTCAGAGGGACCGACGTACGGAGGCTACACCTTC
CASSSEGPTYGGYTF
>NA|TRBV15|TRBJ2-7|NA
TGTGCCACCAGCAGGCCGGCTAGGGGGGGCGAGCAGTACTTC
CATSRPARGGEQYF
>NA|TRBV6-1|TRBJ2-5|NA
TGTGCCAGCAGTATAACCGGGACCGTAACTACCCTGAAGTACTTC
CASSITGTVTTLKYF
>NA|TRBV28|TRBJ1-2|few
TGTGCCAGCAGCTCATTAGGTGGCTACACCTTC
CASSSLGGYTF
>NA|TRBV28|TRBJ2-1|NA
TGTGCCAGCACCCCAGGAGGGAGGTTCAGAAATGAGCAGTTCTTC
CASTPGGRFRNEQFF
>NA|TRBV4-1|TRBJ2-3|NA
TGCGCCAGCAGCCAAGTGGCAGGGGTGGGCACAGATACGCAGTATTTT
CASSQVAGVGTDTQYF
>TRBD1|TRBV18|TRBJ2-7|NA
TGTGCCAGCTCACCAAGTACAGGGGTCCTTGATTTC
CASSPSTGVLDF
>TRBD2|TRBV5-1|TRBJ2-3|NA
TGCGCCAGCAGCTTGGAGTACCCTAGCGGGAGCGTGACAGATACGCAGTATTTT
CASSLEYPSGSVTDTQYF
>TRBD2|TRBV28|TRBJ2-7|NA
TGTGCCAGCAGGGGGGGACTAGCGGAGACCTACGAGCAGTACTTC
CASRGGLAETYEQYF
>TRBD1|TRBV5-1|TRBJ1-3|NA
TGCGCCAGCAGCTACGGATTTACAGGGGGCGGAAACACCATATATTTT
CASSYGFTGGGNTIYF
>TRBD1|TRBV5-1|TRBJ2-1|NA
TGCGCCAGCAGCGAAGGTTTCAGGGGGAATGAGCAGTTCTTC
CASSEGFRGNEQFF
>NA|TRBV5-3|TRBJ2-2|NA
TGTGCCAGAAGCCAACGAATGAACACCGGGGAGCTGTTTTTT
CARSQRMNTGELFF
>NA|TRBV10-3|TRBJ1-5|NA
TGTGCCATCAGTGAGTCGACGGTTAGCAATCAGCCCCAGCATTTT
CAISESTVSNQPQHF
>NA|TRBV10-2|TRBJ2-1|NA
TGCGCCAGCAGTGCACCCAATGAGCAGTTCTTC
CASSAPNEQFF
>TRBD2|TRBV28|TRBJ2-3|NA
TGTGCCAGCAGTTTAGCCGGACTAGCTAGCACAGATACGCAGTATTTT
CASSLAGLASTDTQYF
>NA|TRBV30|TRBJ1-3|NA
TGTGCCTGGACCTTGGGGGGATTTAACTCTGGAAACACCATATATTTT
CAWTLGGFNSGNTIYF
>NA|TRBV30|TRBJ2-5|NA
TGTGCCTGGAGGCTCCCAACGGAGACCCAGTACTTC
CAWRLPTETQYF
>TRBD1|TRBV27|TRBJ1-6|NA
TGTGCCAGCAGTTATTACAGGTTCGGGACAGATAATTCACCCCTCCACTTT
CASSYYRFGTDNSPLHF
>NA|TRBV7-9|TRBJ2-6|medium-sized
TGTGCCAGCAGCCCAGACTGGGCCAACGTCCTGACTTTC
CASSPDWANVLTF
>NA|TRBV2|TRBJ2-7|NA
TGTGCCAGCCACAGGGAGGCCTACGAGCAGTACTTC
CASHREAYEQYF
>NA|TRBV28|TRBJ1-1|NA
TGTGCCAGCAGGTTCCAGACGAACACTGAAGCTTTCTTT
CASRFQTNTEAFF
>TRBD1|TRBV5-6|TRBJ1-2|NA
TGTGCCAGCAGCTGGGGACAGGGGGGATATGGCTACACCTTC
CASSWGQGGYGYTF
>TRBD2|TRBV29-1|TRBJ2-7|few
TGCAGCGTTGAGGGTGCCGGGACTAGCGGCCTTACCTACGAGCAGTACTTC
CSVEGAGTSGLTYEQYF